Listed below are T cell receptor beta chains from one sample, sequenced in a study of blood T cell repertoires in COVID-19. The data were produced by immunoSEQ multiplex PCR, yet TCRdb's version contains in-frame clones alone and is incomplete. The table records 200,000 to 300,000 clones, around 87% of them present only once. Material: peripheral blood. The receptors shown here come from a woman aged 25 to 39 who had recovered from COVID-19. Both conserved end residues are part of each CDR3. The D gene is left open where the match is weak. Expanded clones get a size class; other rows say once, few or many, or leave the size out.

v_gene: TRBV7-2; abundance: NA; j_gene: TRBJ2-7; d_gene: TRBD1; CDR3nt: TGTGCCAGCAGTTTACGACCCCAGGGGGCGAGCTACGAGCAGTACTTC; CDR3aa: CASSLRPQGASYEQYF
v_gene: TRBV25-1; abundance: NA; j_gene: TRBJ1-2; d_gene: TRBD1; CDR3nt: TGTGCCAGCAGTGACCGGGACAGGGAAAGACATGGCTACACCTTC; CDR3aa: CASSDRDRERHGYTF
v_gene: TRBV14; abundance: NA; j_gene: TRBJ2-1; d_gene: TRBD2; CDR3nt: TGTGCCAGCAGCCAAGCTTTGGCGGGGGGCGGGTATGAGCAGTTCTTC; CDR3aa: CASSQALAGGGYEQFF
v_gene: TRBV18; abundance: NA; j_gene: TRBJ1-2; d_gene: NA; CDR3nt: TGTGCCAGCTCACCAAAGGAGACAGAAGGAAATGGCTACACCTTC; CDR3aa: CASSPKETEGNGYTF
v_gene: TRBV5-4; abundance: NA; j_gene: TRBJ1-2; d_gene: NA; CDR3nt: TGTGCCAGCAGCTTGGGGGCCGCTAACTATGGCTACACCTTC; CDR3aa: CASSLGAANYGYTF
v_gene: TRBV2; abundance: NA; j_gene: TRBJ1-5; d_gene: NA; CDR3nt: TGTGCCAGCAGTGAAGCGTCAGGGTCCAATCAGCCCCAGCATTTT; CDR3aa: CASSEASGSNQPQHF
v_gene: TRBV19; abundance: NA; j_gene: TRBJ2-1; d_gene: TRBD2; CDR3nt: TGTGCCAGTAGTAGACTAGCGGGGGGGCATTCTAATGAGCAGTTCTTC; CDR3aa: CASSRLAGGHSNEQFF
v_gene: TRBV14; abundance: NA; j_gene: TRBJ2-5; d_gene: NA; CDR3nt: TGTGCCAGCAGCCTAACAGACATCCGAGAGACCCAGTACTTC; CDR3aa: CASSLTDIRETQYF
v_gene: TRBV6-5; abundance: NA; j_gene: TRBJ1-5; d_gene: NA; CDR3nt: TGTGCCAGCAAAGAGTACGTAGATCAGCCCCAGCATTTT; CDR3aa: CASKEYVDQPQHF
v_gene: TRBV5-1; abundance: NA; j_gene: TRBJ1-1; d_gene: NA; CDR3nt: TGCGCCAGCAAAGCTGGGGGCGGGGGCACTGAAGCTTTCTTT; CDR3aa: CASKAGGGGTEAFF
v_gene: TRBV5-6; abundance: NA; j_gene: TRBJ2-1; d_gene: NA; CDR3nt: TGTGCCAGCAGCCTTAGTGATGAGCAGTTCTTC; CDR3aa: CASSLSDEQFF
v_gene: TRBV7-9; abundance: NA; j_gene: TRBJ2-5; d_gene: NA; CDR3nt: TGTGCCAGCAGCCCTGGGGCTGTCCAAGAGACCCAGTACTTC; CDR3aa: CASSPGAVQETQYF
v_gene: TRBV5-1; abundance: NA; j_gene: TRBJ2-1; d_gene: NA; CDR3nt: TGCGCCAGCAGCTTGGCCGGTACCGGCTCCTACAATGAGCAGTTCTTC; CDR3aa: CASSLAGTGSYNEQFF
v_gene: TRBV14; abundance: NA; j_gene: TRBJ2-7; d_gene: NA; CDR3nt: TGTGCCAGCAGCCATGTAGTTGGACAGAACTACGAGCAGTACTTC; CDR3aa: CASSHVVGQNYEQYF
v_gene: TRBV19; abundance: NA; j_gene: TRBJ2-2; d_gene: TRBD1; CDR3nt: TGTGCCAGTAGTATAGGAGGTATAGGGACAGGGACCACCGGGGAGCTGTTTTTT; CDR3aa: CASSIGGIGTGTTGELFF
v_gene: TRBV14; abundance: NA; j_gene: TRBJ2-1; d_gene: TRBD2; CDR3nt: TGTGCCAGCAGCCAAGTGGTGCTAGCGGGGGGGCGCAATGAGCAGTTCTTC; CDR3aa: CASSQVVLAGGRNEQFF
v_gene: TRBV7-2; abundance: NA; j_gene: TRBJ1-6; d_gene: NA; CDR3nt: TGTGCCAGCAGCTTAACAGCAAGCTCCTATAATTCACCCCTCCACTTT; CDR3aa: CASSLTASSYNSPLHF
v_gene: TRBV9; abundance: NA; j_gene: TRBJ2-5; d_gene: NA; CDR3nt: TGTGCCAGCAGCTCCGCCGGGAGCCCAGGGGGGGAGACCCAGTACTTC; CDR3aa: CASSSAGSPGGETQYF
v_gene: TRBV30; abundance: NA; j_gene: TRBJ1-2; d_gene: NA; CDR3nt: TGTGCCTGGAGTGCGCTTGTTTGGGTCGGGGGCTACACCTTC; CDR3aa: CAWSALVWVGGYTF
v_gene: TRBV5-5; abundance: NA; j_gene: TRBJ1-1; d_gene: NA; CDR3nt: TGTGCCAGCAGCTTGACTTCGCGAGGAGACACTGAAGCTTTCTTT; CDR3aa: CASSLTSRGDTEAFF
v_gene: TRBV7-9; abundance: NA; j_gene: TRBJ2-7; d_gene: NA; CDR3nt: TGTGCCAGCAGCCAGGGACAATATTCTGCCGAGCAGTACTTC; CDR3aa: CASSQGQYSAEQYF
v_gene: TRBV7-8; abundance: NA; j_gene: TRBJ2-5; d_gene: NA; CDR3nt: TGTGCCAGCAGCTTAGCGCGATTCGGGGTTTTGGAGACCCAGTACTTC; CDR3aa: CASSLARFGVLETQYF
v_gene: TRBV19; abundance: NA; j_gene: TRBJ1-5; d_gene: NA; CDR3nt: TGTGCCAGTAGTCTCCCGGGTCAGCCCCAGCATTTT; CDR3aa: CASSLPGQPQHF
v_gene: TRBV4-1; abundance: NA; j_gene: TRBJ2-7; d_gene: TRBD1; CDR3nt: TGCGCCAGCAGCCAAGTTTACAGGGGCCCCTACGAGCAGTACTTC; CDR3aa: CASSQVYRGPYEQYF
v_gene: TRBV12-3/TRBV12-4; abundance: NA; j_gene: TRBJ1-2; d_gene: TRBD1; CDR3nt: TGTGCCAGCAGTAGGGACAGGGTTGGGGGCTACACCTTC; CDR3aa: CASSRDRVGGYTF
v_gene: TRBV2; abundance: once; j_gene: TRBJ1-6; d_gene: NA; CDR3nt: TGTGCCAGCAGTTACAGATCACCCCTCCACTTT; CDR3aa: CASSYRSPLHF
v_gene: TRBV12-3/TRBV12-4; abundance: NA; j_gene: TRBJ2-5; d_gene: NA; CDR3nt: TGTGCCAGCAGTTTTCGGGGCCAAGAGACCCAGTACTTC; CDR3aa: CASSFRGQETQYF
v_gene: TRBV27; abundance: NA; j_gene: TRBJ2-3; d_gene: NA; CDR3nt: TGTGCCAGTAGGGCGATAACAAGGGGTGGTACGCAGTATTTT; CDR3aa: CASRAITRGGTQYF
v_gene: TRBV9; abundance: NA; j_gene: TRBJ2-7; d_gene: TRBD2; CDR3nt: TGTGCCAGCCCCCGGGAGCAACGGGGACTAGCGGGGGAAAAGGGATACGAGCAGTACTTC; CDR3aa: CASPREQRGLAGEKGYEQYF
v_gene: TRBV7-9; abundance: few; j_gene: TRBJ2-5; d_gene: TRBD2; CDR3nt: TGTGCCAGCAGCTCCCGACTAGCGGGGGGAAATCGGACCCAGTACTTC; CDR3aa: CASSSRLAGGNRTQYF
v_gene: TRBV30; abundance: NA; j_gene: TRBJ1-2; d_gene: TRBD1; CDR3nt: TGTGCCTGGAACCACAGGGGGCCTTTCAGGGGTTCCTATGGCTACACCTTC; CDR3aa: CAWNHRGPFRGSYGYTF
v_gene: TRBV11-2; abundance: few; j_gene: TRBJ2-1; d_gene: NA; CDR3nt: TGTGCCAGCAGCTTAGGAGTTGGGCTAGCGTGGGAGCAGTTCTTC; CDR3aa: CASSLGVGLAWEQFF
v_gene: TRBV19; abundance: once; j_gene: TRBJ2-3; d_gene: NA; CDR3nt: TGTGCCAGTAGTATCCCCTCAGGCGATACGCAGTATTTT; CDR3aa: CASSIPSGDTQYF
v_gene: TRBV9; abundance: NA; j_gene: TRBJ2-5; d_gene: TRBD2; CDR3nt: TGTGCCAGCAGCGTATCCGGGGGGGTCCAAGAGACCCAGTACTTC; CDR3aa: CASSVSGGVQETQYF
v_gene: TRBV7-9; abundance: NA; j_gene: TRBJ1-1; d_gene: TRBD1; CDR3nt: TGTGCCAGCAGCTGGGGACAGGCAAGAGCTGAAGCTTTCTTT; CDR3aa: CASSWGQARAEAFF
v_gene: TRBV6-2/TRBV6-3; abundance: NA; j_gene: TRBJ1-5; d_gene: NA; CDR3nt: TGTGCCAGCAGTTTAACGACAGAGGCCAATCAGCCCCAGCATTTT; CDR3aa: CASSLTTEANQPQHF
v_gene: TRBV5-1; abundance: NA; j_gene: TRBJ2-1; d_gene: NA; CDR3nt: TGCGCCAGCAGGCTGCATGACTCAATAAATGAGCAGTTCTTC; CDR3aa: CASRLHDSINEQFF
v_gene: TRBV6-2/TRBV6-3; abundance: NA; j_gene: TRBJ1-1; d_gene: TRBD1; CDR3nt: TGTGCCAGCAGTTCCGGCGGACAGGGAAGGGGGATAAGGACTGAAGCTTTCTTT; CDR3aa: CASSSGGQGRGIRTEAFF
v_gene: TRBV3-1/TRBV3-2; abundance: NA; j_gene: TRBJ2-3; d_gene: TRBD2; CDR3nt: TGTGCCAGCAGCCAACTAACTAGCGGGGGGCAGAGCACAGATACGCAGTATTTT; CDR3aa: CASSQLTSGGQSTDTQYF
v_gene: TRBV12-3/TRBV12-4; abundance: NA; j_gene: TRBJ1-5; d_gene: NA; CDR3nt: TGTGCCAGCAGTTTAACAGGCAATCAGCCCCAGCATTTT; CDR3aa: CASSLTGNQPQHF
v_gene: TRBV7-3; abundance: NA; j_gene: TRBJ2-1; d_gene: TRBD2; CDR3nt: TGTGCCAGCAGCTTAGCGGGGGGATTGGGCTCCTACAATGAGCAGTTCTTC; CDR3aa: CASSLAGGLGSYNEQFF